This paragraph covers one T cell receptor beta chain sequence. The antigen it binds to is not known. One base away there is no much larger clone; base qualities are not given. V lost 0 bases and J lost 4 bases; the stretch between them is 10 bases long. Counted from cysteine to phenylalanine, this CDR3 has 15 amino acids. Of all the DNA, just the CDR3 is kept, 45 bases in frame from base 1. CDR1 and CDR2 (MNHEY, SMNVEV) derive from the germline V gene (reference sequence). TCRbeta CDR3 regions were amplified from genomic DNA by means of the immunoSEQ Assay, a bias-controlled multiplex PCR. In the source study's methods: The number of nucleated cells in each sample was estimated from the amplification of reference gene primers within the assay. To quantify the absolute abundance of each unique TCRbeta CDR3 rearrangement, sequence reads were collapsed and filtered. For each sample, productive Simpson clonality was calculated as the square root of Simpson's diversity index across productive rearrangements. TCRdb's version of the immuneACCESS table is confined to in-frame rearrangements and falls short of the full clone set. An unresolved V gene accounts for under half of the shortfall where checked; the remainder is of unknown origin. V and J calls and clone size follow that table, whereas D and trimming were derived from the DNA. For this sample the table gives just over 15,000 clones, of which 65% to 85% were detected only once. The top ten hold roughly a tenth of the sample.

Each collaborating institution followed its own protocols to collect whole blood in K2EDTA tubes. For TCRbeta analysis, collaborators shipped samples in one of three forms: frozen whole blood, isolated PBMCs, or DNA extracted from either of those sample types. The sample is drawn from a study of blood T cell repertoires in COVID-19 (TCRdb year 2020). With regard to the full study: Collaborator samples came from the United States, Italy and Spain and covered acute and convalescent phases of COVID-19. The repertoires were made available in a free public database intended to serve as a resource for research on the immune response to SARS-CoV-2. Samples were obtained from the ongoing ImmuneRACE study (first 160 participants) and from 1,254 subjects provided by 6 global collaborators. A de-identified subject ID, COVID-19 status, age in years and sex were almost always included in the sample metadata. Where HLA class I and class II types were available, the types were taken from metadata supplied by the sample provider, not from assay-based typing. Subjects who had been exposed to COVID-19, were actively infected with it, or had recovered from it provided the deeply sampled blood TCRbeta repertoires that made up the dataset. The prospective study material was composed of cDNA or gDNA derived from T cells, B-cell-depleted T cells, or PBMCs. General findings and caveats noted by the study authors: How much clinical and demographic metadata was included differed by source and by participant, and the metadata was provided uncurated.

Sequencing was carried out using peripheral blood. This receptor chain uses TRBV27 and TRBJ2-1, with no reliable assignment of the D segment. The receptor was derived from a human donor in a cohort sampled during active COVID-19. Read as DNA, the sequence is TGTGCCAGCAGTTTATCCTTACAGCCTTACAATGAGCAGTTCTTC. This translates into CASSLSLQPYNEQFF.